Listed below are T cell receptor beta chains from one sample, sequenced in a study of cytomegalovirus exposure and HLA in healthy donors. Sequencing used immunoSEQ multiplex PCR; TCRdb keeps in-frame clones, though not all of them. The data contain 150,000 to 200,000 clones, approximately 84% of them seen just once; the ten biggest clones take up roughly 1.4%. Material: PBMCs. The receptors come from a man aged 50 to 59 in good health and CMV-seropositive. CDR3s include the opening cysteine and the closing phenylalanine or tryptophan. A D gene is named only where the DNA matches it firmly. Clone size is shown for a subset of rows, as once, few, many or a class of expanded clone.

J,V,size,D,DNA,CDR3
TRBJ2-3,TRBV18,NA,NA,TGTGCCAGCTCACCAAGCGCGGCCACAGATACGCAGTATTTT,CASSPSAATDTQYF
TRBJ1-1,TRBV5-1,NA,NA,TGCGCCAGCAGCTTGTCAGGGGCGAACACTGAAGCTTTCTTT,CASSLSGANTEAFF
TRBJ2-7,TRBV11-2,NA,NA,TGTGCCAGCGGCAACTACGAGCAGTACTTC,CASGNYEQYF
TRBJ2-7,TRBV27,once,TRBD1,TGTGCCAGCAGTTGTCCCGGGACAGGGGTCCACGAGCAGTACTTC,CASSCPGTGVHEQYF
TRBJ2-2,TRBV30,NA,NA,TGTGCCTGGAGTAGGATTAAAGGAGGCGCCGGGGAGCTGTTTTTT,CAWSRIKGGAGELFF
TRBJ1-1,TRBV18,NA,NA,TGTGCCAGCTCACCGAACCCGCAGGCTAAGGCTTTCTTT,CASSPNPQAKAFF
TRBJ1-2,TRBV4-2,once,NA,TGTGCCAGCAGCCAAGATCGGGGTGGCTACACCTTC,CASSQDRGGYTF
TRBJ2-2,TRBV2,NA,TRBD1,TGTGCCAGCATAGGGACAGGGGTGGCCACCGGGGAGCTGTTTTTT,CASIGTGVATGELFF
TRBJ1-1,TRBV27,NA,NA,TGTGCCAGCAGTTTGGCGGGCGTATTTAACGTCTTCTTT,CASSLAGVFNVFF
TRBJ2-3,TRBV2,NA,TRBD2,TGTGCCAGCAGTAGTTTTGCGGGGGGGTTAGATACGCAGTATTTT,CASSSFAGGLDTQYF
TRBJ2-5,TRBV28,NA,TRBD2,TGTGCCAGCAGTACAGGGACTAGCGCCGAGACCCAGTACTTC,CASSTGTSAETQYF
TRBJ2-7,TRBV7-9,NA,TRBD1,TGTGCTAGCAGCCATGGACAGGCAGGGGCCTACGAGCAGTACTTC,CASSHGQAGAYEQYF
TRBJ1-6,TRBV6-5,few,TRBD1,TGTGCCAGCAGTTACGTCGAACGACAGGGTTCACCCCTCCACTTT,CASSYVERQGSPLHF